This entry concerns a single T cell receptor beta chain. This clone's antigen is unknown. No base quality values were provided; no much bigger clone lies one nucleotide off. Genomic DNA was isolated from the sorted cells so that the TCRbeta CDR3 region could be sequenced. TCRbeta CDR3 regions were sequenced using the immunoSEQ Assay. TCRdb took over this immuneACCESS table, retaining in-frame rearrangements with V and J assigned. Such tables are incomplete; in checked studies, under half of the missing clones stem from an unresolved V gene, and the remainder is unexplained. The sample yields tens of thousands of clones; approximately 83% were counted once. The top ten clones comprise 15% of the sample. The trial excluded patients who had a history of autoimmune disease or who were on systemic immunosuppression. Peripheral blood for TCR sequencing was collected from all dose cohorts at baseline, on cycle 4 day 1, and on cycle 7 day 1. Samples came from an open-label, multicenter, first-in-human phase I dose-escalation trial of ivuxolimab. The trial enrolled adults with locally advanced or metastatic head and neck squamous cell, hepatocellular, melanoma or renal cell carcinoma. Before TCR sequencing, CD4+ T cells and CD8+ T cells from peripheral blood were sorted into separate populations.

These data originate in a study of OX40 agonist ivuxolimab in advanced cancers. Background on the whole study: Ivuxolimab was a fully human IgG2 agonistic monoclonal antibody targeting the costimulatory receptor OX40 (CD134). The dose-escalation cohort was about 83% male with a mean age of roughly 60 years, ranging from 23 to 79. The paper describes the monotherapy dose-escalation part (N = 52 patients) of the phase I trial of ivuxolimab. Partial responses were achieved by three dose-escalation patients, of whom one had hepatocellular carcinoma and two had cutaneous melanoma. Intravenous ivuxolimab was administered to patients every 2 weeks at six dose levels: 0.01, 0.1, 0.3, 1.5, 3 and 10 mg/kg. The point of sequencing TCRbeta in the periphery was to test whether ivuxolimab changed TCR sequence diversity and drove clonal T-cell expansion. Of the approximately 50 dose-escalation patients, hepatocellular carcinoma was present in about 20, melanoma in around 15, renal cell carcinoma in 9 and head and neck cancer in 9. Prior anti-PD-1, anti-PD-L1 or anti-CTLA-4 therapy was permitted, and 40% to 50% of dose-escalation patients had received checkpoint inhibitors.

At the junction V is shortened by 2 bases and J by 6 bases, with 11 bases in between. Taken from the germline V gene, the CDR1 and CDR2 loops are LGHNA and YSLEER. There are 13 amino acids in the CDR3, from cysteine to phenylalanine inclusive. The CDR3 DNA has 39 bases and is translated from base 1. Broader findings and caveats from the paper: At doses of 0.1 to 3.0 mg/kg, clonal expansion of both CD4+ and CD8+ blood T cells was observed from baseline to week 6. After ivuxolimab, CD8+ T cells had more expanded clones than CD4+ T cells on average. Low levels of normalized T-cell clonal expansion were also seen in some nonresponding patients. The antigen specificity of the clonally expanded peripheral T cells was not determined. Partial responders in the 0.1-3.0 mg/kg groups had among the lowest normalized peripheral clonal expansion, especially among CD8+ T cells.

Sample: CD4+ or CD8+ T cells sorted from blood, taken in a trial of the OX40 agonist ivuxolimab. The source of this sequence is an adult with an advanced solid tumor such as melanoma, head and neck, liver or kidney cancer. This sequence uses TRBV4-3 and TRBJ2-7; perhaps TRBD2 is the D gene, with 6 bases matching. In nucleotides, the sequence is TGCGCCAGCAGCCAATTCCTAGCGTCCGAGCAGTACTTC. The translation is CASSQFLASEQYF.